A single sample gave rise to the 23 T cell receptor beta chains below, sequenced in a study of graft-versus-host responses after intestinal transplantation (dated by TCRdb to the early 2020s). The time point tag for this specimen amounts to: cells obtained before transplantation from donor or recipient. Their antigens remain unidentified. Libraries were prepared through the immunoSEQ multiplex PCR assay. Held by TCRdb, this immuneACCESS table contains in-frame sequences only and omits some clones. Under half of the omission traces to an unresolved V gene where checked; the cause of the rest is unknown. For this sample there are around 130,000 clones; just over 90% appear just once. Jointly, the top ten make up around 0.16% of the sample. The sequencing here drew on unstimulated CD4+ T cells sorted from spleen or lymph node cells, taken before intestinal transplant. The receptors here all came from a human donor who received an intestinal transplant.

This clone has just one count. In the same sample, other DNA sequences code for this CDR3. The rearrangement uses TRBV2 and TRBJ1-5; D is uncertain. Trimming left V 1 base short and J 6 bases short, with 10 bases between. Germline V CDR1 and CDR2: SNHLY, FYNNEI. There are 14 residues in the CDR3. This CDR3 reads CASSEGMGFQPQHF. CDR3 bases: TGTGCCAGCAGTGAAGGGATGGGGTTTCAGCCCCAGCATTTT.

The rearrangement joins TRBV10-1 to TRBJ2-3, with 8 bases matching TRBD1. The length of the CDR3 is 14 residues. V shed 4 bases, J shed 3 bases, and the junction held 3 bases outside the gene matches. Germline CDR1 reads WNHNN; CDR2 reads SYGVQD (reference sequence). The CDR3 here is CASSAGQGTDTQYF. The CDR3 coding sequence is TGCGCCAGCAGTGCCGGACAGGGTACAGATACGCAGTATTTT.

This CDR3 reads CASDRDRVSEQFF. As DNA, the CDR3 is TGTGCCAGCGACCGGGACAGGGTGAGTGAGCAGTTCTTC. This chain uses TRBV2 with TRBJ2-1; 9 bases are a match to TRBD1. CDR1 and CDR2 from the germline V gene are SNHLY and FYNNEI. The CDR3 is 13 residues long. V lost 8 bases to trimming and J lost 9 bases; unmatched junction nucleotides: 8. The full variable domain, completed using reference TRBV2 and TRBJ2-1, is EPEVTQTPSHQVTQMGQEVILRCVPISNHLYFYWYRQILGQKVEFLVSFYNNEISEKSEIFDDQFSVERPDGSNFTLKIRSTKLEDSAMYFCASDRDRVSEQFFGPGTRLTVL.

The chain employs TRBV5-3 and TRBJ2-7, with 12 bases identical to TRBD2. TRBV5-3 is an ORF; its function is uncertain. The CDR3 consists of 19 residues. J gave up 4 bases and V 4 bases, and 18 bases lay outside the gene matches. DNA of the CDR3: TGTGCCAGAAGCCGACCTCGGGGGGGGACTAGCGGGCTAACTTACGAGCAGTACTTC. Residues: CARSRPRGGTSGLTYEQYF.

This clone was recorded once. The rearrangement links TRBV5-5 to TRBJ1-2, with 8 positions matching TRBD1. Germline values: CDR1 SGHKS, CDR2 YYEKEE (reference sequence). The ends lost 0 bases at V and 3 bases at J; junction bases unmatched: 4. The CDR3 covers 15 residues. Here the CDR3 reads CASSLGGTGDYGYTF. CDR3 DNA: TGTGCCAGCAGCTTGGGGGGGACAGGTGACTATGGCTACACCTTC.

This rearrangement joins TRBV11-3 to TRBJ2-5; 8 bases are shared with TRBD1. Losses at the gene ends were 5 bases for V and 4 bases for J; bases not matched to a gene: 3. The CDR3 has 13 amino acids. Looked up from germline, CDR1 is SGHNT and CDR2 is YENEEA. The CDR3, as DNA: TGTGCCAGCAGCAGAGGGACAGGAGAGACCCAGTACTTC. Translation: CASSRGTGETQYF. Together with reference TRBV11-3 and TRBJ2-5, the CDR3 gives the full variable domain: EAGVVQSPRYKIIEKKQPVAFWCNPISGHNTLYWYLQNLGQGPELLIRYENEEAVDDSQLPKDRFSAERLKGVDSTLKIQPAELGDSAVYLCASSRGTGETQYFGPGTRLLVL.

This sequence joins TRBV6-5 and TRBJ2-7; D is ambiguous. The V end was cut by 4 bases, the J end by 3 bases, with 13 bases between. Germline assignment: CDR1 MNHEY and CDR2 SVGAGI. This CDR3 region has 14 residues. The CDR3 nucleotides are TGTGCCAGCAGTTCCCCCGGCCTTTACTACGAGCAGTACTTC. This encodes CASSSPGLYYEQYF.

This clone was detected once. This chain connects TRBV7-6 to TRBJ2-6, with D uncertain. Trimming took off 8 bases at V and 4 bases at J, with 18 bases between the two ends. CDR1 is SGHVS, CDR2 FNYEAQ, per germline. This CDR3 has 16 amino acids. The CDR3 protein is CASEQTPSAGANVLTF. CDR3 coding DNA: TGTGCCAGCGAACAGACCCCATCCGCCGGGGCCAACGTCCTGACTTTC.

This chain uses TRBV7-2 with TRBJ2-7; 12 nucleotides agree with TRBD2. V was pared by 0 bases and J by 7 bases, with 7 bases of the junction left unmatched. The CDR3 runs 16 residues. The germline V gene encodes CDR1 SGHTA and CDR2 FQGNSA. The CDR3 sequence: CASSLAPLAGGREQYF. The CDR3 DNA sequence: TGTGCCAGCAGCTTAGCACCGCTAGCGGGGGGGCGGGAGCAGTACTTC.

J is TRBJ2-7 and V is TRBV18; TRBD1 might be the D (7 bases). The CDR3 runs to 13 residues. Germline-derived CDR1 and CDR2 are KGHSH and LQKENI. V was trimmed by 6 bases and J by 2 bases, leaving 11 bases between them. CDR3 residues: CASSEGTAYEQYF. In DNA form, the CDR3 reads TGTGCCAGCTCGGAGGGGACAGCCTACGAGCAGTACTTC.

The CDR3 DNA sequence: TGTGCCAGCAGCTTAGTGACGAGGAGGGGAGAGACCCAGTACTTC. It specifies CASSLVTRRGETQYF. The chain recombines TRBV11-3 with TRBJ2-5, with TRBD2 as a possible D gene (6 bases). CDR1 and CDR2 from the germline V gene are SGHNT and YENEEA. The V gene lost 1 base and the J gene lost 4 bases, with 13 bases spanning the gap. This CDR3 spans 15 amino acids. Drawing the rest from reference TRBV11-3 and TRBJ2-5, the complete variable domain is EAGVVQSPRYKIIEKKQPVAFWCNPISGHNTLYWYLQNLGQGPELLIRYENEEAVDDSQLPKDRFSAERLKGVDSTLKIQPAELGDSAVYLCASSLVTRRGETQYFGPGTRLLVL.

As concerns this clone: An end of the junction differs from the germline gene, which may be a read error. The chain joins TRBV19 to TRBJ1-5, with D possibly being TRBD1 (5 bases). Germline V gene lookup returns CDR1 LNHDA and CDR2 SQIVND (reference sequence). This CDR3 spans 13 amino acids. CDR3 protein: CASSIGGKQPQHF. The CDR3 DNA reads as TGTGCCAGTAGTATAGGGGGCAAGCAGCCCCAGCATTTT.

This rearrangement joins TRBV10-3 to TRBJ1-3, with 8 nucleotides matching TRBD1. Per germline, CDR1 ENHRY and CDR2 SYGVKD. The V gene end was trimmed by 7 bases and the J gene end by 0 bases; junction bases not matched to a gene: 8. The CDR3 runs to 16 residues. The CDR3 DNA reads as TGTGCCATCAAGGAACAGGGGGTAAACTCTGGAAACACCATATATTTT. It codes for CAIKEQGVNSGNTIYF.

The CDR3 coding sequence is TGTGCAAGTCGCTCCAGGGGGGGTTTTTACGAGCAGTACTTC. Translated, it gives CASRSRGGFYEQYF. This chain connects TRBV12-2 to TRBJ2-7. TRBV12-2 represents a pseudogene. The CDR3 spans 14 residues.

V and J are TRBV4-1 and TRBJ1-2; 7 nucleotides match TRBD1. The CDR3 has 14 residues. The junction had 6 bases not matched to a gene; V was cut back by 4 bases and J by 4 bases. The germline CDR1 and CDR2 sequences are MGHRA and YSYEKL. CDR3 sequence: CASSPRGSSYGYTF. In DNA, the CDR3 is TGCGCCAGCAGCCCCAGGGGGTCCAGCTATGGCTACACCTTC.

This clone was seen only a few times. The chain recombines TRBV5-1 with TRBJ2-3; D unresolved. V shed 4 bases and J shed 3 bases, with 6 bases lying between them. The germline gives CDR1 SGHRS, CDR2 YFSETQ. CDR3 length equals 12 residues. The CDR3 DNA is TGCGCCAGCAGCCCTGCTACAGATACGCAGTATTTT. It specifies CASSPATDTQYF.

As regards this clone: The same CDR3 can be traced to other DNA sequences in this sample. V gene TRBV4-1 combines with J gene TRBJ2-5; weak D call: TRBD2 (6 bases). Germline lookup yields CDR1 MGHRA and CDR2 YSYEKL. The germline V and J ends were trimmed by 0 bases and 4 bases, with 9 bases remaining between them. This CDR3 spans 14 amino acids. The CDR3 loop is CASSQEGRGETQYF. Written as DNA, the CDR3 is TGCGCCAGCAGCCAAGAGGGGCGGGGAGAGACCCAGTACTTC.

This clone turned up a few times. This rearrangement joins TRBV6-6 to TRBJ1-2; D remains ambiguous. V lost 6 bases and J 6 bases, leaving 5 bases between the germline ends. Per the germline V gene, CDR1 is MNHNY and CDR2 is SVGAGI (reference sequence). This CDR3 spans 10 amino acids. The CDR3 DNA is TGTGCCAGCAGGGACGATGGCTACACCTTC. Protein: CASRDDGYTF.

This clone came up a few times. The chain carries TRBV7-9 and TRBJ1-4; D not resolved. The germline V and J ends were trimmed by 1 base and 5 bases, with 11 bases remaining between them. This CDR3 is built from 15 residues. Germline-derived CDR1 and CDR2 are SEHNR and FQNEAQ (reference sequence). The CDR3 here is CASSLGATENEKLFF. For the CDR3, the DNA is TGTGCCAGCAGCTTAGGGGCGACGGAAAATGAAAAACTGTTTTTT.

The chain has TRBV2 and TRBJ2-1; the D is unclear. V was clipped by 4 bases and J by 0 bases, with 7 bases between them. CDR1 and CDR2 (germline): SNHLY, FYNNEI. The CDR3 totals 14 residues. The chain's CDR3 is CASSVWGSYNEQFF. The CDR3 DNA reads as TGTGCCAGCAGTGTATGGGGCTCCTACAATGAGCAGTTCTTC.

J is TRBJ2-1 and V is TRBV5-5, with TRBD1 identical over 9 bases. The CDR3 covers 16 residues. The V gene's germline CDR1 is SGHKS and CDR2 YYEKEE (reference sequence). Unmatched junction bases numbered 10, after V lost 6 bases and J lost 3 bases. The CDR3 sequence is CASTLQGAANYNEQFF. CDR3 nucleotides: TGTGCCAGCACCCTACAGGGGGCGGCCAACTACAATGAGCAGTTCTTC.

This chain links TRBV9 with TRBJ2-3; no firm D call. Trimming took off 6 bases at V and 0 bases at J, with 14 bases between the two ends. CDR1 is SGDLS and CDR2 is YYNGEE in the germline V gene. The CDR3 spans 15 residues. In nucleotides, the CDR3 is TGTGCCAGCACCCTGGGTAGGTCGAGCACAGATACGCAGTATTTT. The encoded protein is CASTLGRSSTDTQYF.

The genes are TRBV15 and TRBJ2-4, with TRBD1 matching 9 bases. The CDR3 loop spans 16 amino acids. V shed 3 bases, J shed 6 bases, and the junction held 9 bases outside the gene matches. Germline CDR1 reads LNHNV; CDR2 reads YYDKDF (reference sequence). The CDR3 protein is CATSSGTTGGRNIQYF. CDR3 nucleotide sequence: TGTGCCACCAGCAGCGGTACTACAGGGGGCAGAAACATTCAGTACTTC.